This entry lists 32 T cell receptor beta chains sequenced from one sample in a study of T cell responses to AZD1222 COVID-19 vaccine. Clones were sequenced by immunoSEQ multiplex PCR, and TCRdb holds only the in-frame ones, with some missing. The sample holds 140,000 to 150,000 clones, 80% to 95% seen once. Sequenced here: peripheral blood, sampled on day 0 of MenACWY control vaccination. These receptors all come from an adult in good health.

The table lists this clone with a count of one. The chain has TRBV10-3 and TRBJ1-2; TRBD1 might be the D (6 bases). Germline CDR1 ENHRY, CDR2 SYGVKD. The CDR3 runs 12 residues. V was pared by 11 bases and J by 7 bases, with 17 bases between. The CDR3 DNA reads TGTGCCTCCTGGGAGGGGGGAGGTGGCTACACCTTC. Translating gives CASWEGGGGYTF.

The chain is built from TRBV3-1 (or the pseudogene TRBV3-2) and TRBJ1-2, with TRBD1 identical over 11 bases. Germline trimming cut 4 bases from V and 3 bases from J; bases unmatched to any gene: 4. CDR1 is LGHDT and CDR2 is YNNKEL in the germline V gene (reference sequence). The CDR3 sequence is 15 residues long. The CDR3 DNA follows: TGTGCCAGCAGCCGCGGGACAGGGGGGGACTATGGCTACACCTTC. It yields the protein CASSRGTGGDYGYTF.

The chain recombines TRBV24-1 with TRBJ2-2; 7 positions match TRBD2. The germline V gene has CDR1 KGHDR and CDR2 SFDVKD. V shed 9 bases, J shed 2 bases, and the junction held 5 bases outside the gene matches. The CDR3 totals 14 residues. The CDR3 nucleotides are TGTGCCACCGGGAGGGCGTCAAACACCGGGGAGCTGTTTTTT. Protein: CATGRASNTGELFF.

The gene calls are TRBV29-1 and TRBJ2-5; D is undetermined. Trimming removed 7 bases from V and 2 bases from J, with 11 bases in between. CDR1 is SQVTM and CDR2 is ANQGSEA in the germline V gene. This CDR3 has 12 amino acids. Here the CDR3 reads CSGTDRQETQYF. The CDR3 DNA is TGCAGCGGTACGGATCGTCAAGAGACCCAGTACTTC.

V is TRBV27 and J is TRBJ2-7, with D perhaps assigned TRBD1 or TRBD2 (5 bases each). Trimming took 1 base from V and 0 from J, leaving 10 bases between them. The CDR3 totals 15 residues. Per germline, CDR1 MNHEY and CDR2 SMNVEV (reference sequence). CDR3 sequence: CASSLLGTVSYEQYF. CDR3 in DNA: TGTGCCAGCAGTTTATTGGGGACCGTCTCCTACGAGCAGTACTTC.

The chain is built from TRBV6-5 and TRBJ1-1; 7 nucleotides align to TRBD1. The CDR3 sequence is 15 residues long. The germline V gene encodes CDR1 MNHEY and CDR2 SVGAGI. V shed 4 bases and J 1 base; nucleotides not matched to a gene: 6. The CDR3 nucleotides read TGTGCCAGCAGTTTAGGGGGCGCGGGGAACACTGAAGCTTTCTTT. This translates into CASSLGGAGNTEAFF.

Details on this clone: A read error may account for a junction end that differs from germline. The chain has TRBV18 and TRBJ1-1; D is unclear. Germline CDR1 and CDR2: KGHSH and LQKENI. The CDR3 loop spans 13 amino acids. The DNA for the CDR3 is TGTGCCAGCTCACCACCCGGCCGCGTTGAGGCGACTTTT. It specifies CASSPPGRVEATF.

The V gene is TRBV16, the J gene TRBJ1-1; D is perhaps TRBD1 (6 bases). This CDR3 has 15 residues. The V and J ends lost 0 bases and 0 bases respectively, with 8 bases between them. Germline V gene lookup returns CDR1 KGHSY and CDR2 FQNENV. The DNA of the CDR3 is TGTGCCAGCAGCCAATCGACAGGCCTGAACACTGAAGCTTTCTTT. Protein: CASSQSTGLNTEAFF.

The count of this clone is one. J is TRBJ2-2 and V is TRBV7-8; D unclear. CDR3 size: 12 residues. CDR1 and CDR2 from the germline V gene are SGHVS and FQNEAQ. The germline V and J ends were trimmed by 0 bases and 7 bases, with 3 bases remaining between them. The CDR3 loop is CASSLAVGELFF. DNA for the CDR3: TGTGCCAGCAGCTTAGCGGTCGGGGAGCTGTTTTTT.

The chain uses TRBV7-3 and TRBJ1-1, with D unresolved. Per germline, CDR1 SGHTA and CDR2 FQGTGA. The CDR3 spans 13 residues. Trimming shortened V by 3 bases and J by 0 bases, and 5 bases separated the two germline ends. Here the CDR3 reads CASSFGLNTEAFF. The CDR3 region has the DNA TGTGCCAGCAGCTTCGGGTTGAACACTGAAGCTTTCTTT. Complete variable domain (other parts from reference TRBV7-3 and TRBJ1-1): GAGVSQTPSNKVTEKGKYVELRCDPISGHTALYWYRQSLGQGPEFLIYFQGTGAADDSGLPNDRFFAVRPEGSVSTLKIQRTERGDSAVYLCASSFGLNTEAFFGQGTRLTVV.

V usage is TRBV7-2 and J usage is TRBJ2-3; 10 positions match TRBD1. The CDR3 extends over 13 amino acids. Trimming removed 11 bases from V and 3 bases from J; junction bases left unmatched: 5. Germline V gene lookup returns CDR1 SGHTA and CDR2 FQGNSA. Written as DNA, the CDR3 is TGTGCCCAGAGACAGGGGGCAACAGATACGCAGTATTTT. Translating it yields CAQRQGATDTQYF.

The chain couples TRBV7-9 to TRBJ2-1; D is possibly TRBD1 (6 bases). The length of the CDR3 is 17 residues. The V and J ends lost 5 bases and 0 bases respectively, with 17 bases between them. CDR1 is SEHNR and CDR2 is FQNEAQ in the germline V gene (reference sequence). CDR3 sequence (DNA): TGTGCCAGCAGCGTAACGTCCGGGACATTCTCCTACAATGAGCAGTTCTTC. This gives the protein CASSVTSGTFSYNEQFF.

The chain has TRBV9 and TRBJ2-1; 8 nucleotides line up with TRBD2. Germline CDR1 reads SGDLS; CDR2 reads YYNGEE. CDR3 length: 18 residues. V was clipped by 4 bases and J by 2 bases; unmatched bases: 14. DNA of the CDR3: TGTGCCAGCAGCCCGCCGTGGGAGGCCGGGAGGGCCTACAATGAGCAGTTCTTC. Translated, it gives CASSPPWEAGRAYNEQFF.

This clone was detected a few times. V and J are TRBV7-8 and TRBJ1-5, with D perhaps matching TRBD1 (5 bases). The CDR3 totals 14 residues. From germline, CDR1 is SGHVS and CDR2 FQNEAQ. V shed 3 bases and J shed 2 bases, with 8 bases lying between them. This CDR3 reads CASSFGARNQPQHF. The CDR3, as DNA: TGTGCCAGCAGCTTCGGGGCCCGCAATCAGCCCCAGCATTTT.

The chain links TRBV5-1 to TRBJ2-2; D call uncertain. The CDR3 runs 11 residues. Per germline, CDR1 SGHRS and CDR2 YFSETQ. Trimming took off 6 bases at V and 3 bases at J, with 3 bases between the two ends. This CDR3 is CASTYTGELFF. The CDR3, as DNA: TGCGCCAGCACTTACACCGGGGAGCTGTTTTTT.

This chain joins TRBV28 and TRBJ1-6; the match to TRBD1 covers 7 bases. Germline-derived CDR1 and CDR2 are MDHEN and SYDVKM. V was clipped by 6 bases and J by 4 bases; unmatched bases: 6. This CDR3 comprises 15 residues. The CDR3 is CASSLGDRYNSPLHF. CDR3 in DNA: TGTGCCAGCAGCCTAGGGGACAGATATAATTCACCCCTCCACTTT.

The chain recombines TRBV12-5 with TRBJ2-1, with TRBD2 matching 7 bases. Trimming took 6 bases from V and 9 from J; bases not matched to a gene: 14. The CDR3 runs to 15 residues. Germline-derived CDR1 and CDR2 are LGHNT and FRNRAP. The DNA of the CDR3 is TGTGCTAGTGGGGCGGGACTACCACCCGCCAGTGAGCAGTTCTTC. It specifies CASGAGLPPASEQFF.

The V call is TRBV3-1 (or the pseudogene TRBV3-2), the J call TRBJ2-2; 10 bases are shared with TRBD2. The ends lost 4 bases at V and 6 bases at J; junction bases unmatched: 8. Per the germline V gene, CDR1 is LGHDT and CDR2 is YNNKEL (reference sequence). This CDR3 comprises 16 residues. CDR3 coding DNA: TGTGCCAGCAGCCTTCTAGCGGGAGTCGGGGCCGGGGAGCTGTTTTTT. Translating it yields CASSLLAGVGAGELFF.

This clone was recorded once. The gene calls are TRBV5-6 and TRBJ1-5; D is uncertain. The germline V gene has CDR1 SGHDT and CDR2 YYEEEE. V was trimmed by 4 bases and J by 2 bases, leaving 13 bases between them. This CDR3 region has 15 residues. The CDR3 nucleotides read TGTGCCAGCAGCCACTGGAGCGGGGGCAATCAGCCCCAGCATTTT. Translating gives CASSHWSGGNQPQHF.

The chain links TRBV4-1 to TRBJ2-1; a possible D gene is TRBD2 (5 bases). Trimming removed 4 bases from V and 1 base from J, with 11 bases in between. From germline, CDR1 is MGHRA and CDR2 YSYEKL. The CDR3 sequence is 15 residues long. CDR3 DNA sequence: TGCGCCAGCAGCCTGACTATCGGATCCTACAATGAGCAGTTCTTC. Translating gives CASSLTIGSYNEQFF.

This clone showed up just a few times. J is TRBJ2-2 and V is TRBV6-5, with 8 bases identical to TRBD1. The CDR3 contains 15 residues. Germline CDR1 is MNHEY and CDR2 is SVGAGI. V was pared by 9 bases and J by 1 base, with 7 bases of the junction left unmatched. The CDR3, as DNA: TGTGCCAGTCCTGCCGGGACAGGGAACACCGGGGAGCTGTTTTTT. Its translation is CASPAGTGNTGELFF.

The chain uses TRBV19 and TRBJ2-3; D might be TRBD1 (6 bases). Trimming pared 8 bases from V and 2 bases from J, leaving 17 bases between. This CDR3 region has 15 residues. Germline CDR1 reads LNHDA; CDR2 reads SQIVND (reference sequence). DNA for the CDR3: TGTGCCAGTGCCCCCTTGGACAGACACACAGATACGCAGTATTTT. It is translated as CASAPLDRHTDTQYF.

The chain carries TRBV28 and TRBJ2-3, with 10 bases fitting TRBD1. The CDR3 has 15 amino acids. V shed 4 bases, J shed 2 bases, and the junction held 3 bases outside the gene matches. The germline V gene has CDR1 MDHEN and CDR2 SYDVKM. This CDR3 reads CASSWDRGDTDTQYF. CDR3 nucleotides: TGTGCCAGCAGTTGGGACAGGGGCGACACAGATACGCAGTATTTT.

This rearrangement joins TRBV19 to TRBJ1-5; TRBD1 matches 12 bases. The ends lost 5 bases at V and 6 bases at J; junction bases unmatched: 8. CDR3 length: 16 amino acids. Germline CDR1 reads LNHDA; CDR2 reads SQIVND (reference sequence). CDR3 in amino acids: CASSQTGTGGSQPQHF. The CDR3 nucleotides read TGTGCCAGTAGTCAAACCGGGACAGGGGGCTCTCAGCCCCAGCATTTT.

V is TRBV4-1 and J is TRBJ2-1; D gene ambiguous. Trimming stripped 3 bases from V and 6 bases from J, with 9 bases between. Germline V CDR1 and CDR2: MGHRA, YSYEKL. CDR3 length: 13 amino acids. CDR3 sequence: CASSQKVANEQFF. The CDR3 DNA reads TGCGCCAGCAGCCAGAAAGTTGCCAATGAGCAGTTCTTC.

The V call is TRBV18, the J call TRBJ1-6; a weak D match, TRBD1 (5 bases). Germline V gene lookup returns CDR1 KGHSH and CDR2 LQKENI. V gave up 1 base and J gave up 8 bases, with 12 bases separating them. CDR3 length equals 15 residues. The DNA for the CDR3 is TGTGCCAGCTCACCACAGCAGGGTATTGATTCACCCCTCCACTTT. Its protein is CASSPQQGIDSPLHF.

V usage is TRBV6-5 and J usage is TRBJ1-2; tentative D call: TRBD1 (6 bases). V was shortened by 2 bases and J by 8 bases, with 18 bases between the two germline ends. There are 15 residues in the CDR3. Germline V gene lookup returns CDR1 MNHEY and CDR2 SVGAGI. CDR3 bases: TGTGCCAGCAGTTACGCCCCTACAGGGATTGGAGGCTACACCTTC. It encodes CASSYAPTGIGGYTF.

This chain uses TRBV18 with TRBJ1-3, with a weak D call TRBD1 (5 bases). This CDR3 has 15 amino acids. CDR1 and CDR2 from the germline V gene are KGHSH and LQKENI. The V end lost 2 bases, the J end lost 5 bases, and 13 bases lay between the germline ends. In nucleotides, the CDR3 is TGTGCCAGCTCACCAGGAACAGGAACACGAAACACCATATATTTT. As protein: CASSPGTGTRNTIYF.

The chain couples TRBV4-1 to TRBJ1-2, with D maybe TRBD1 (6 bases). V lost 1 base to trimming and J lost 0 bases, with 12 bases between them. The germline CDR1 and CDR2 sequences are MGHRA and YSYEKL. There are 16 residues in the CDR3. CDR3 residues: CASSQGGGGTNYGYTF. DNA for the CDR3: TGCGCCAGCAGCCAAGGGGGAGGGGGGACTAACTATGGCTACACCTTC.

The rearrangement joins TRBV18 to TRBJ2-3; TRBD1 agrees at 8 bases. This CDR3 contains 15 residues. Germline assignment: CDR1 KGHSH and CDR2 LQKENI. Losses at the gene ends were 3 bases for V and 0 bases for J; bases not matched to a gene: 2. The CDR3 DNA sequence: TGTGCCAGCTCACCGCAGGGGGCGAGCACAGATACGCAGTATTTT. Protein sequence: CASSPQGASTDTQYF.

V gene TRBV7-7 combines with J gene TRBJ2-2; either TRBD1 or TRBD2 may supply D (5 bases each). The ends were cut back, 5 bases at V and 2 bases at J, with 15 bases in the middle. This CDR3 has 16 residues. Looked up from germline, CDR1 is SSHAT and CDR2 is FNYEAQ (reference sequence). DNA for the CDR3: TGTGCCAGCAGCCCGGGACGGCAAATAAACACCGGGGAGCTGTTTTTT. Translated: CASSPGRQINTGELFF.

The rearrangement links TRBV5-4 to TRBJ2-3; D gene unclear. Germline V CDR1 and CDR2: SGHNT, YYREEE (reference sequence). The CDR3 is 14 residues long. Trimming stripped 0 bases from V and 0 bases from J, with 5 bases between. The CDR3 sequence: CASSLESSTDTQYF. The CDR3 DNA reads as TGTGCCAGCAGCTTGGAGTCTAGCACAGATACGCAGTATTTT.